Listed here are 23 T cell receptor beta chains from one sample, sequenced in a study of T cells in localized non-small cell lung cancer. Sequencing was performed with immunoSEQ multiplex PCR; in TCRdb, only in-frame clones are kept and a portion is missing. The sample yields about 2,800 clones, roughly 17% seen once. The sequencing here drew on lung tumor tissue, taken before any cancer treatment. The receptors stem from a woman aged 35 to 70 with stage II lung adenocarcinoma.

This chain links TRBV6-8 with TRBJ2-2, with D possibly called TRBD1 or TRBD2 (5 bases each). V was trimmed by 8 bases and J by 4 bases, leaving 11 bases between them. CDR1 is MNHGY, CDR2 SAAAGT, per germline. The CDR3 consists of 13 residues. CDR3: CASARDGTGELFF. In DNA, the CDR3 is TGTGCCAGCGCTAGGGACGGCACCGGGGAGCTGTTTTTT.

V gene TRBV9 combines with J gene TRBJ1-2; D is ambiguous. Germline lookup yields CDR1 SGDLS and CDR2 YYNGEE. The ends were cut back, 0 bases at V and 4 bases at J, with 10 bases in the middle. The CDR3 is made up of 14 amino acids. This CDR3 reads CASSVVPAAYGYTF. CDR3 in DNA: TGTGCCAGCAGCGTAGTCCCTGCTGCCTATGGCTACACCTTC. Complete variable domain (other parts from reference TRBV9 and TRBJ1-2): DSGVTQTPKHLITATGQRVTLRCSPRSGDLSVYWYQQSLDQGLQFLIQYYNGEERAKGNILERFSAQQFPDLHSELNLSSLELGDSALYFCASSVVPAAYGYTFGSGTRLTVV.

The CDR3 DNA follows: TGCGCCAGCAGTAAGGGGCGGGTGGGGACTGAAGCTTTCTTT. It is translated as CASSKGRVGTEAFF. V gene TRBV5-1 combines with J gene TRBJ1-1; D perhaps matches TRBD1 (5 bases). In germline, CDR1 is SGHRS, CDR2 YFSETQ. The CDR3 spans 14 residues. The V end was cut by 5 bases, the J end by 5 bases, with 16 bases between.

The rearrangement joins TRBV29-1 to TRBJ1-5; D is perhaps TRBD1 (5 bases). CDR1 is SQVTM and CDR2 is ANQGSEA in the germline V gene. The CDR3 spans 13 residues. Trimming removed 4 bases from V and 3 bases from J, with 10 bases in between. DNA for the CDR3: TGCAGCGTTGGGGCAGGGACCAATCAGCCCCAGCATTTT. As protein: CSVGAGTNQPQHF.

This clone has only a few counts. The chain employs TRBV18 and TRBJ1-1, with D hard to call. CDR3 length: 12 residues. Germline CDR1 is KGHSH and CDR2 is LQKENI. V gave up 3 bases and J gave up 4 bases, with 6 bases separating them. The CDR3 nucleotides read TGTGCCAGCTCACCTCAATCCACTGAAGCTTTCTTT. This gives the protein CASSPQSTEAFF.

This chain connects TRBV4-1 to TRBJ2-1, with D perhaps TRBD1 (5 bases). V lost 0 bases and J 4 bases, leaving 10 bases between the germline ends. Germline V gives CDR1 MGHRA, CDR2 YSYEKL. The CDR3 contains 15 residues. CDR3 loop: CASSQDYRQYNEQFF. The CDR3 DNA sequence: TGCGCCAGCAGCCAAGATTATCGACAGTACAATGAGCAGTTCTTC.

This clone has just a few counts. The germline gene is not matched at one end of the junction; a read error may be the cause. V gene TRBV11-3 combines with J gene TRBJ1-3; 8 positions match TRBD1. This CDR3 region has 16 residues. The germline V gene encodes CDR1 SGHNT and CDR2 YENEEA. The CDR3 loop reads CASGLTGAGSGNTIYF. For the CDR3, the DNA is TGTGCCAGCGGCTTGACAGGGGCTGGTAGTGGAAACACCATATATTTT.

The V and J genes are TRBV28 and TRBJ2-3; 9 positions agree with TRBD1. V shed 5 bases, J shed 2 bases, and the junction held 8 bases outside the gene matches. The CDR3 has 16 residues. Per germline, CDR1 MDHEN and CDR2 SYDVKM. In nucleotides, the CDR3 is TGTGCCAGCAGTCCTTCCGGGACAGGGAACACAGATACGCAGTATTTT. Translation: CASSPSGTGNTDTQYF.

This clone turned up a few times. J is TRBJ2-3 and V is TRBV6-8; D uncertain. Trimming left V 2 bases short and J 6 bases short, with 6 bases between. The V gene's germline CDR1 is MNHGY and CDR2 SAAAGT. The CDR3 runs to 12 residues. The CDR3 reads CASSYTQDTQYF. CDR3 sequence (DNA): TGTGCCAGCAGTTACACGCAGGATACGCAGTATTTT.

Sample share makes this clone medium-sized. The chain links TRBV6-8 to TRBJ2-1, with TRBD2 matching 9 bases. The CDR3 extends over 15 amino acids. Germline V gene sequence: CDR1 MNHGY, CDR2 SAAAGT. V was clipped by 5 bases and J by 7 bases; unmatched bases: 9. The chain's CDR3 is CASSVPRGGGNEQFF. CDR3 nucleotides: TGTGCCAGCAGTGTCCCCCGCGGGGGGGGGAATGAGCAGTTCTTC.

This clone qualifies as medium-sized. The chain has TRBV9 and TRBJ1-5, with D uncertain. The ends were cut back, 1 base at V and 1 base at J, with 9 bases in the middle. Per germline, CDR1 SGDLS and CDR2 YYNGEE. The CDR3 is 15 amino acids. CDR3 coding DNA: TGTGCCAGCAGCGTATCTGGGTCCAGCAATCAGCCCCAGCATTTT. This encodes CASSVSGSSNQPQHF.

This clone was counted between two and nine times. CDR3 nucleotide sequence: TGCGCCAGCAGCCTCCACCTAGCGGGGGGGCAAAATGAGCAGTTCTTC. Translation: CASSLHLAGGQNEQFF. V gene TRBV4-1 combines with J gene TRBJ2-1; 12 bases line up with TRBD2. This CDR3 has 16 amino acids. Losses at the gene ends were 4 bases for V and 7 bases for J; bases not matched to a gene: 8. The germline V gene has CDR1 MGHRA and CDR2 YSYEKL.

This clone has only a few counts. The chain has TRBV11-3 and TRBJ2-2, with 7 bases matching TRBD1. With V trimmed by 5 bases and J by 6 bases, 12 bases remained unmatched. Looked up from germline, CDR1 is SGHNT and CDR2 is YENEEA. The CDR3 spans 16 residues. CDR3 sequence (DNA): TGTGCCAGCAGCCAAATCGTAAACAGGGGACCCGGGGAGCTGTTTTTT. Its translation: CASSQIVNRGPGELFF.

The chain couples TRBV6-8 to TRBJ2-5; TRBD2 aligns across 7 bases. The junction had 7 bases not matched to a gene; V was cut back by 10 bases and J by 5 bases. Germline V gene sequence: CDR1 MNHGY, CDR2 SAAAGT. The CDR3 consists of 12 residues. CDR3: CAISQGGETQYF. CDR3 DNA: TGTGCCATCAGCCAGGGAGGGGAGACCCAGTACTTC.

A few counts support this clone. The V and J genes are TRBV11-3 and TRBJ1-5; 8 bases fit TRBD1. The CDR3 sequence is 15 residues long. Germline lookup yields CDR1 SGHNT and CDR2 YENEEA. J lost 6 bases, V lost 0 bases, and 4 bases had no gene match. CDR3 loop: CASSLDPGGGQPQHF. CDR3 in DNA: TGTGCCAGCAGCTTAGATCCAGGGGGCGGTCAGCCCCAGCATTTT.

The V gene is TRBV28, the J gene TRBJ1-5, with a weak D call TRBD1 (6 bases). CDR1 is MDHEN and CDR2 is SYDVKM in the germline V gene. This CDR3 is built from 13 residues. V lost 3 bases and J lost 7, with 10 bases in between. In DNA, the CDR3 is TGTGCCAGCAGTTTCCCAGGGGACCAGCCCCAGCATTTT. This translates into CASSFPGDQPQHF.

This clone came up a few times. The CDR3 spells CATSGGIKVEGQPQHF. For the CDR3, the DNA is TGTGCCACCAGCGGGGGAATCAAGGTTGAAGGTCAGCCCCAGCATTTT. The chain recombines TRBV15 with TRBJ1-5; D might be TRBD1 (5 bases). The germline CDR1 and CDR2 sequences are LNHNV and YYDKDF (reference sequence). The V end was cut by 5 bases, the J end by 6 bases, with 20 bases between. The CDR3 has 16 amino acids.

The rearrangement joins TRBV11-3 to TRBJ2-1, with D hard to call. The V end was cut by 3 bases, the J end by 6 bases, with 15 bases between. CDR1 SGHNT and CDR2 YENEEA come from the germline V gene. The CDR3 covers 15 residues. The CDR3 region is CASSLDIVMGNEQFF. The CDR3 coding sequence is TGTGCCAGCAGCTTGGATATAGTAATGGGCAATGAGCAGTTCTTC.

The chain recombines TRBV11-3 with TRBJ1-2, with D hard to call. Trimming removed 1 base from V and 4 bases from J, with 10 bases in between. Germline V lookup: CDR1 SGHNT, CDR2 YENEEA. This CDR3 is built from 14 residues. CDR3 residues: CASSLGQVGYGYTF. The CDR3 nucleotides are TGTGCCAGCAGCTTAGGCCAGGTTGGCTATGGCTACACCTTC.

This clone was observed a few times. V is TRBV28 and J is TRBJ1-4, with 9 positions matching TRBD1. Germline-derived CDR1 and CDR2 are MDHEN and SYDVKM. CDR3 length: 14 amino acids. Losses at the gene ends were 3 bases for V and 8 bases for J; bases not matched to a gene: 4. CDR3: CASSLGQGSEKLFF. In DNA form, the CDR3 reads TGTGCCAGCAGTTTGGGACAGGGAAGCGAAAAACTGTTTTTT.

The rearrangement joins TRBV4-1 to TRBJ2-5, with 8 bases fitting TRBD1. Germline lookup yields CDR1 MGHRA and CDR2 YSYEKL. There are 16 residues in the CDR3. J was trimmed by 5 bases and V by 1 base; bases with no gene match: 9. The CDR3, as DNA: TGCGCCAGCAGCCAAGTCCCCCCGGACAGGGTGGAGACCCAGTACTTC. The encoded protein is CASSQVPPDRVETQYF.

V and J are TRBV6-8 and TRBJ1-3; 11 nucleotides agree with TRBD1. Germline CDR1 reads MNHGY; CDR2 reads SAAAGT. V lost 5 bases, J lost 9 bases, and 3 bases stayed unmatched. This CDR3 is built from 13 residues. CDR3 nucleotide sequence: TGTGCCAGCAGTCAGGGACAGGGGGGCACCATATATTTT. This translates into CASSQGQGGTIYF.

The rearrangement links TRBV29-1 to TRBJ2-1; 9 bases line up with TRBD2. The length of the CDR3 is 15 residues. Losses at the gene ends were 7 bases for V and 8 bases for J; bases not matched to a gene: 15. The germline CDR1 and CDR2 sequences are SQVTM and ANQGSEA. The chain's CDR3 is CSGARGGAGYDEQFF. The CDR3 DNA reads as TGCAGCGGGGCTCGCGGGGGGGCAGGGTATGATGAGCAGTTCTTC.